The 10 T cell receptor beta chains below all came from one sample that was sequenced in a study of T-cell memory formation after mild COVID-19. MiXCR, run by TCRdb on the 5' RACE reads, gives a single entry per CDR3 protein. The sample includes tens of thousands of distinct CDR3 sequences, about 7.4% seen only once; the top ten take approximately 14%. Sequencing was performed on PBMCs or a T cell subset sorted from them (not recorded which). The receptor source for this set is an adult woman who had mild COVID-19 (a few samples of this study predate the infection). Cell type and time point are not known.

This clonotype was counted many times. The chain uses TRBV5-4 and TRBJ1-5; no reliable D call. CDR3 length equals 15 residues. Trimming left V 8 bases short and J 0 bases short, with 15 bases between. Germline CDR1 SGHNT, CDR2 YYREEE (reference sequence). The CDR3 region is CASLTAVYSNQPQHF. The CDR3 DNA is TGTGCCAGTCTTACGGCGGTTTATAGCAATCAGCCCCAGCATTTT.

The table lists this clonotype with a few counts. The chain links TRBV7-9 to TRBJ2-5; D is unresolved. V lost 3 bases to trimming and J lost 5 bases, with 7 bases between them. The CDR3 spans 12 residues. Germline CDR1 and CDR2: SEHNR and FQNEAQ (reference sequence). The CDR3: CASSLGFETQYF. Here the CDR3 DNA reads TGTGCCAGCAGCTTGGGGTTTGAGACCCAGTACTTC. Supplemented by reference TRBV7-9 and TRBJ2-5, the full variable domain reads DTGVSQNPRHKITKRGQNVTFRCDPISEHNRLYWYRQTLGQGPEFLTYFQNEAQLEKSRLLSDRFSAERPKGSFSTLEIQRTEQGDSAMYLCASSLGFETQYFGPGTRLLVL.

This clonotype was found many times. The chain combines TRBV4-1 with TRBJ2-7; D possibly corresponds to TRBD1 (6 bases). The CDR3 has 15 amino acids. V lost 0 bases to trimming and J lost 2 bases, with 11 bases between them. Per germline, CDR1 MGHRA and CDR2 YSYEKL. The CDR3 nucleotides are TGCGCCAGCAGCCAAGAAGGGGGTTTACCCTACGAGCAGTACTTC. As protein: CASSQEGGLPYEQYF.

This clonotype was seen ten or more times. This rearrangement joins TRBV20-1 to TRBJ2-3, with a tentative D call TRBD2 (5 bases). CDR1 and CDR2 from the germline V gene are DFQATT and SNEGSKA (reference sequence). The CDR3 totals 13 residues. Trimming took off 0 bases at V and 6 bases at J, with 10 bases between the two ends. CDR3 sequence (DNA): TGCAGTGCTAGAGAGACGGGGTCGGATACGCAGTATTTT. Translation: CSARETGSDTQYF.

The table lists this clonotype with many counts. The V gene is TRBV2, the J gene TRBJ1-2; 7 bases line up with TRBD1. This CDR3 is 12 amino acids long. The germline V gene encodes CDR1 SNHLY and CDR2 FYNNEI. V was clipped by 7 bases and J by 4 bases; unmatched bases: 3. The CDR3 spells CASTGQSYGYTF. The CDR3 DNA reads TGTGCCAGCACGGGACAGAGCTATGGCTACACCTTC.

This clonotype was detected ten times or more. CDR3 bases: TGTGCCAGCAGCTTCGAGACAGGGGGGAATTCACCCCTCCACTTT. Protein product: CASSFETGGNSPLHF. The chain recombines TRBV7-8 with TRBJ1-6, with 9 bases lining up with TRBD1. Germline lookup yields CDR1 SGHVS and CDR2 FQNEAQ. The CDR3 contains 15 residues. V lost 3 bases to trimming and J lost 7 bases; unmatched junction nucleotides: 4.

V gene TRBV3-1 combines with J gene TRBJ2-7; 9 bases are shared with TRBD1. Germline V gene data show CDR1 as LGHDT and CDR2 as YNNKEL (reference sequence). The CDR3 is 14 amino acids. V dropped 4 bases and J dropped 4; count of bases not matched to a gene: 5. The CDR3 DNA sequence: TGTGCCAGCAGCCCGCGGGACAGGGAATACGAGCAGTACTTC. Protein product: CASSPRDREYEQYF.

In this sample, this clonotype turned up many times. The J gene is TRBJ1-5, the V gene TRBV2; D is unresolved. Germline assignment: CDR1 SNHLY and CDR2 FYNNEI. Trimming took 4 bases from V and 0 from J, leaving 13 bases between them. This CDR3 contains 16 residues. CDR3 DNA: TGTGCCAGCAGTGGGGAATTTAGGGCTAGCAATCAGCCCCAGCATTTT. Translation gives CASSGEFRASNQPQHF. The whole variable domain, filled in from reference TRBV2 and TRBJ1-5, reads EPEVTQTPSHQVTQMGQEVILRCVPISNHLYFYWYRQILGQKVEFLVSFYNNEISEKSEIFDDQFSVERPDGSNFTLKIRSTKLEDSAMYFCASSGEFRASNQPQHFGDGTRLSIL.

This clonotype was counted at least ten times. The genes are TRBV7-2 and TRBJ1-2; TRBD1 aligns across 9 bases. From germline, CDR1 is SGHTA and CDR2 FQGNSA. V shed 5 bases and J 5 bases; nucleotides not matched to a gene: 12. The CDR3 runs to 16 residues. In DNA, the CDR3 is TGTGCCAGCAGCCGCAACCTTCCGGGACAGGGTTATGGCTACACCTTC. It specifies CASSRNLPGQGYGYTF.

There are many counts of this clonotype. The chain links TRBV5-1 to TRBJ1-4; the D gene is possibly TRBD1 (5 bases). CDR1 and CDR2 from the germline V gene are SGHRS and YFSETQ. V was shortened by 1 base and J by 8 bases, with 9 bases between the two germline ends. This CDR3 comprises 13 residues. In nucleotides, the CDR3 is TGCGCCAGCAGCTTGTTTGGGACCGAAAAACTGTTTTTT. Translated: CASSLFGTEKLFF.